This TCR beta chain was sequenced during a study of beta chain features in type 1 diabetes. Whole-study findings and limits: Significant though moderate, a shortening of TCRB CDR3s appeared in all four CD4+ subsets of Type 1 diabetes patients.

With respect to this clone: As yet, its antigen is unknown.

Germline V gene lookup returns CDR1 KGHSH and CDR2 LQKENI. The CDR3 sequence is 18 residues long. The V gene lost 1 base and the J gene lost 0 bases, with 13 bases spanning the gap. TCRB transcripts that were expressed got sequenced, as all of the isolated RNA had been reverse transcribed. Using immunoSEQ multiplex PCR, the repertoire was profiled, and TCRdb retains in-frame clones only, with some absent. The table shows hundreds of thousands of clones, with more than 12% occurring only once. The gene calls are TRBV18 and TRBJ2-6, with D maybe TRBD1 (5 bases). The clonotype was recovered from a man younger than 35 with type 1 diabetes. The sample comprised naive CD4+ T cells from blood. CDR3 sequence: CASSPRDSGLSGANVLTF. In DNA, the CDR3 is TGTGCCAGCTCACCACGCGACAGTGGCCTCTCTGGGGCCAACGTCCTGACTTTC.